This T cell receptor (beta chain) was captured by sequencing in a study of vaccination and CD4 T cells after COVID-19. Study as a whole: Diagnosis preceded the drawing of post-COVID samples by a median approximately 110 days (range 35 to 161). General observations from the study: Looking at convalescent patients, a median approximately 86% of reactive clones were present only post-vaccination.

The CDR3 consists of 13 residues. V lost 4 bases to trimming and J lost 7 bases; unmatched junction nucleotides: 6. Germline assignment: CDR1 LNHDA and CDR2 SQIVND (reference sequence). This clonotype has more than one count but fewer than ten. Its matching antigen is unknown. Sequencing of the DNA from cultured CD4+ T cells was carried out with the Oncomine TCR Beta short-read assay. MiXCR, run by TCRdb on the PCR reads, gives a single entry per CDR3 protein. This sample has roughly 12,000 distinct CDR3 sequences; about 56% occur once, and the top ten carry about 15%. Treatment reported: approximately nine-day PBMC culture with coronavirus spike peptide pools or control peptides (ViraFEST assay). For ViraFEST, peptide pools expanded antigen-specific T cells, after which the TCRs were sequenced. Per well, 1.5 million to 2.5 million PBMCs were cultured in the presence of 9 to 10 IU/ml IL-2 and 9 to 10 ug/ml peptide pools.

The chain is built from TRBV19 and TRBJ1-1; 7 bases fit TRBD1. The clonotype originates from a human donor who had recovered from COVID-19. Sequenced input: CD4+ T cells from blood, cultured in vitro. Here the CDR3 DNA reads TGTGCCAGTAGTACCGACAGGGTTGGTGAAGCTTTCTTT. Its translation: CASSTDRVGEAFF.